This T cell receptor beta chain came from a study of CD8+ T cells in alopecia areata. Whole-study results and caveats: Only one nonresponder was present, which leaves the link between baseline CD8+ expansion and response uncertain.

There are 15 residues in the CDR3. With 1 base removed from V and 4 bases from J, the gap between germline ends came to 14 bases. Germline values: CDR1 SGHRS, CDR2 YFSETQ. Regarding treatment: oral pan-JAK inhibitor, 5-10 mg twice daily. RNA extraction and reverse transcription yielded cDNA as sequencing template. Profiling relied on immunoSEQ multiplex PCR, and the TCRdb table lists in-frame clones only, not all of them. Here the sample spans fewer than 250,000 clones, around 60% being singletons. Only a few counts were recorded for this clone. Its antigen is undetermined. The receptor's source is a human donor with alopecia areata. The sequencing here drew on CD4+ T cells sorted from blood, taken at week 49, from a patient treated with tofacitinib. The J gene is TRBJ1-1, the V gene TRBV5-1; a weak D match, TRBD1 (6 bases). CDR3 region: CASSLFDGGLTEAFF. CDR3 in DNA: TGCGCCAGCAGCTTGTTCGATGGGGGGCTCACTGAAGCTTTCTTT.